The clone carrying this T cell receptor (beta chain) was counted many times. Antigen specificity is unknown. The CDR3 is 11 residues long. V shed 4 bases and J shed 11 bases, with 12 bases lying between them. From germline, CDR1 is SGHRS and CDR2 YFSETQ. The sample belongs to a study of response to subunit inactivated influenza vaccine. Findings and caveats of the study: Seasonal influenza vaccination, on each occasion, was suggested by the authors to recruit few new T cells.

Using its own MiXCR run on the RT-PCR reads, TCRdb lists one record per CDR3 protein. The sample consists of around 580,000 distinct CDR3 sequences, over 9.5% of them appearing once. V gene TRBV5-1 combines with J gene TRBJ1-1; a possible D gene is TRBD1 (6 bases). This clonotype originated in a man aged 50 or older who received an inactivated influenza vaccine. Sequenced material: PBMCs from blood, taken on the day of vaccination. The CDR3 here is CASSNRDGAFF. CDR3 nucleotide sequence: TGCGCCAGCAGCAACAGGGACGGGGCTTTCTTT.